Given below is one T cell receptor (beta chain) in context. The CDR3 length is 14 residues. Germline CDR1 LGHDT, CDR2 YNNKEL (reference sequence). V lost 4 bases to trimming and J lost 6 bases; unmatched junction nucleotides: 4. This sample is part of a study of blood T cell repertoires in COVID-19. Looking at the study overall: Researchers got acute and convalescent COVID-19 samples from the United States, Italy and Spain. Nucleic acid was either cDNA or gDNA, and it came from T cells, B-cell-depleted T cells, or PBMCs.

Authors' analysis steps: By means of reference gene primer amplification, nucleated cell counts were estimated. The repertoire was sequenced with immunoSEQ multiplex PCR; TCRdb's copy has only in-frame clones and lacks some. The D gene and trimming were derived from the DNA, and the V and J assignments and clone size from that table. The sample holds 65,000 to 80,000 clones, about 80% seen once. The source is a man aged 50-59 years with acute or convalescent COVID-19. J is TRBJ2-1 and V is TRBV3-1 (or the pseudogene TRBV3-2), with 9 bases that match TRBD1. Sequenced material: peripheral blood. The DNA for the CDR3 is TGTGCCAGCAGCCGGGGGACAGGGAGCAATGAGCAGTTCTTC. Its translation: CASSRGTGSNEQFF.